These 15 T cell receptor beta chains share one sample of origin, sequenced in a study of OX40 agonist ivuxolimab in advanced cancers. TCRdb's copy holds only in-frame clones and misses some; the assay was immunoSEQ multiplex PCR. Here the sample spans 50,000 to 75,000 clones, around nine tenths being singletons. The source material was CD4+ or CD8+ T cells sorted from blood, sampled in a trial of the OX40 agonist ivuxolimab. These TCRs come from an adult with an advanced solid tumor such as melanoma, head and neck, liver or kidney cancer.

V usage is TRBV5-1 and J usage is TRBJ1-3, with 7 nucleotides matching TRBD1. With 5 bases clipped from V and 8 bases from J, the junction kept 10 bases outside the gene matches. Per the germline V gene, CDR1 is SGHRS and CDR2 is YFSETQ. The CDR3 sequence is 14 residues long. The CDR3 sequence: CASRPNRGSDTIYF. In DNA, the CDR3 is TGCGCCAGCAGACCTAACAGGGGTTCAGACACCATATATTTT.

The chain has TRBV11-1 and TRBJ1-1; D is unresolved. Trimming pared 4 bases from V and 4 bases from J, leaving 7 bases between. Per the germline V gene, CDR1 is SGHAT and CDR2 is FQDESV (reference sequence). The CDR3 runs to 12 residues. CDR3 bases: TGTGCCAGCAGCTCGCCAGCCACTGAAGCTTTCTTT. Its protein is CASSSPATEAFF.

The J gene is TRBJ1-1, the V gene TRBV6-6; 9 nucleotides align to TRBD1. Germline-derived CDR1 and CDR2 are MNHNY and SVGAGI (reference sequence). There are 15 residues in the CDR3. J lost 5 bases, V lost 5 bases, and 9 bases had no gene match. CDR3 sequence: CASSRQGDLMTEAFF. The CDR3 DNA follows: TGTGCCAGCAGTCGACAGGGGGACTTGATGACTGAAGCTTTCTTT.

Here the CDR3 DNA reads TGTGCCAGCAGCTTGGGGCAGTTGGCAAAGGGTGGCTACACCTTC. Translating it yields CASSLGQLAKGGYTF. V is TRBV5-8 and J is TRBJ1-2, with unresolved D. V gave up 0 bases and J gave up 7 bases, with 16 bases separating them. The CDR3 contains 15 residues. Germline V gene data show CDR1 as SGHTS and CDR2 as YDEGEE.

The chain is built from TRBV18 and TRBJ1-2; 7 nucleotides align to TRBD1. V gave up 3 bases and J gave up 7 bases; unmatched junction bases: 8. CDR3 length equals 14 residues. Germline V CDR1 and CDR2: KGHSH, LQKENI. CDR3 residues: CASSPDRTGGGYTF. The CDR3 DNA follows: TGTGCCAGCTCACCGGACAGGACGGGGGGTGGCTACACCTTC. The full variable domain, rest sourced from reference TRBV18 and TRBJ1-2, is NAGVMQNPRHLVRRRGQEARLRCSPMKGHSHVYWYRQLPEEGLKFMVYLQKENIIDESGMPKERFSAEFPKEGPSILRIQQVVRGDSAAYFCASSPDRTGGGYTFGSGTRLTVV.

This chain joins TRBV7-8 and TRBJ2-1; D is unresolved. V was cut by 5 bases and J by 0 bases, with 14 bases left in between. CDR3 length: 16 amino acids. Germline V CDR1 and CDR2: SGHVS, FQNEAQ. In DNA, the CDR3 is TGTGCCAGCAGCCCACGAGCCCCCACCTCCTACAATGAGCAGTTCTTC. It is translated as CASSPRAPTSYNEQFF.

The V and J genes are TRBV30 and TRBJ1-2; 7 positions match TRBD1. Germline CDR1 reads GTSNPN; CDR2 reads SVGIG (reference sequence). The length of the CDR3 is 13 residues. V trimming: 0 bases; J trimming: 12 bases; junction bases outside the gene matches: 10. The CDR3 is CAWSVRTGPVNTF. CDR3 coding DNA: TGTGCCTGGAGTGTGCGGACAGGCCCGGTTAACACCTTC.

The CDR3 sequence: CASSMGNTEAFF. CDR3 nucleotides: TGTGCCAGCAGTATGGGAAACACTGAAGCTTTCTTT. This chain links TRBV27 with TRBJ1-1; no reliable D call. There are 12 residues in the CDR3. V lost 5 bases, J lost 2 bases, and 6 bases lay in between. The germline CDR1 and CDR2 sequences are MNHEY and SMNVEV (reference sequence).

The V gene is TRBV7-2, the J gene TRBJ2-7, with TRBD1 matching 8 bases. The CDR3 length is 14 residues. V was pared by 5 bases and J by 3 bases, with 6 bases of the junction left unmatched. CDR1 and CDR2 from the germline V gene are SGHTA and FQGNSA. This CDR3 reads CASSGQGTHYEQYF. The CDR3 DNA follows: TGTGCCAGCAGCGGACAGGGAACCCACTACGAGCAGTACTTC. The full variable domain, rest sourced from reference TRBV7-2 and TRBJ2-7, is GAGVSQSPSNKVTEKGKDVELRCDPISGHTALYWYRQSLGQGLEFLIYFQGNSAPDKSGLPSDRFSAERTGGSVSTLTIQRTQQEDSAVYLCASSGQGTHYEQYFGPGTRLTVT.

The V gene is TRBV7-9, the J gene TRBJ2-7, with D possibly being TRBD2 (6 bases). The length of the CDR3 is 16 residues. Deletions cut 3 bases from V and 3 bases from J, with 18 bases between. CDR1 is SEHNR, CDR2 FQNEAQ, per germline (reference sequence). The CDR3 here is CASSFPTGVLGYEQYF. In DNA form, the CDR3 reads TGTGCCAGCAGCTTCCCCACGGGGGTATTGGGCTACGAGCAGTACTTC. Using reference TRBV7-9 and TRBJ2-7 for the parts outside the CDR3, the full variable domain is DTGVSQNPRHKITKRGQNVTFRCDPISEHNRLYWYRQTLGQGPEFLTYFQNEAQLEKSRLLSDRFSAERPKGSFSTLEIQRTEQGDSAMYLCASSFPTGVLGYEQYFGPGTRLTVT.

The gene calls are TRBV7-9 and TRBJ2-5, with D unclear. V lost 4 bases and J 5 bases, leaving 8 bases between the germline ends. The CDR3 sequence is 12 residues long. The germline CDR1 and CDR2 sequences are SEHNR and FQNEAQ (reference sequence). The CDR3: CASSSNRETQYF. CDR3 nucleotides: TGTGCCAGCAGCTCCAATAGGGAGACCCAGTACTTC.

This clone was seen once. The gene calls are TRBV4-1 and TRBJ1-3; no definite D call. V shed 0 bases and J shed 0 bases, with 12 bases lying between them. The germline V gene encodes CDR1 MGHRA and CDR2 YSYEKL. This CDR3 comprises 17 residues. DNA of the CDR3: TGCGCCAGCAGCCAAGATGGGCATGTTCTCTCTGGAAACACCATATATTTT. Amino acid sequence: CASSQDGHVLSGNTIYF.

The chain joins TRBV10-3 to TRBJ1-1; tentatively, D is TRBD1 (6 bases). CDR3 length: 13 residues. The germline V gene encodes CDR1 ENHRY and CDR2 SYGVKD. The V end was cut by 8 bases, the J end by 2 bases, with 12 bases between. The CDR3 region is CAIGTGINTEAFF. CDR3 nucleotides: TGTGCCATCGGAACAGGGATAAACACTGAAGCTTTCTTT.

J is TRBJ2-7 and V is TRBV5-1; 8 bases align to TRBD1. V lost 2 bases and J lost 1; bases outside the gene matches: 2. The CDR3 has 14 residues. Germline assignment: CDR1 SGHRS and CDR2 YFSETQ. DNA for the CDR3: TGCGCCAGCAGCTTTGACAGGGGATCCTACGAGCAGTACTTC. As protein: CASSFDRGSYEQYF.

CDR3 amino acids: CASSQVESSNQPQHF. Here the CDR3 DNA reads TGCGCCAGCAGCCAGGTGGAGAGTAGCAATCAGCCCCAGCATTTT. The rearrangement uses TRBV4-1 and TRBJ1-5; D gene unclear. Germline CDR1 reads MGHRA; CDR2 reads YSYEKL. The CDR3 spans 15 residues. V was trimmed by 3 bases and J by 0 bases, leaving 9 bases between them.